This TCR beta chain was sequenced during a study of T cell repertoires in cytomegalovirus infection. Across the study: It can be stated that public TCR beta signatures indicated CMV infection as well as a matching HLA type. Study-level findings and limits: Identification of carriers of CMV plus the relevant HLA was performed using cumulative public TCR beta family frequency. There were HLA-C-restricted CMV-specific TCR beta clonotypes dominating the ex vivo response.

Using its own MiXCR run on the reads, TCRdb lists one record per CDR3 protein. This sample carries around 210,000 distinct CDR3 sequences, approximately 7% of them seen once, and the ten largest clones take 5.5% to 6.5%. This clonotype has ten or more counts. What it binds is not known. The sequence was collected from a human donor in good health (CMV status not recorded). Some clones in this sample may be carry-over from other donors' samples. The source material was PBMCs.

The CDR3 sequence is CASSPRGLNSNQPQHF. For the CDR3, the DNA is TGTGCCAGCAGCCCCAGGGGACTAAATAGCAATCAGCCCCAGCATTTT. The chain recombines TRBV7-2 with TRBJ1-5, with a possible D match to TRBD1 (6 bases). The CDR3 length is 16 residues. Trimming cost V 5 bases and J 0 bases, with 14 bases left between them. Looked up from germline, CDR1 is SGHTA and CDR2 is FQGNSA.